This T cell receptor beta chain was documented in a study of blood T cell repertoires in COVID-19. CDR1 and CDR2 from the germline V gene are SGHDT and YYEEEE. This CDR3 spans 16 amino acids. The V gene lost 0 bases and the J gene lost 2 bases, with 11 bases spanning the gap. Data came from immunoSEQ multiplex PCR; TCRdb stores just in-frame clones and leaves some out. The sample lists under 200,000 clones, 80% seen once, with less than 4% in the top ten. The TCR was taken from a woman in her sixties or seventies who had recovered from COVID-19. The sample taken for sequencing was PBMCs or T cells enriched from blood (not recorded which). The genes are TRBV5-6 and TRBJ2-2, with D maybe TRBD1 (5 bases). The CDR3 sequence: CASSLVGAFNTGELFF. CDR3 nucleotide sequence: TGTGCCAGCAGCTTGGTAGGGGCCTTTAACACCGGGGAGCTGTTTTTT.